Below are 32 T cell receptor beta chains sequenced from a single sample in a study of shared T cell receptors in the human thymus. The data were produced by immunoSEQ multiplex PCR, yet TCRdb's version contains in-frame clones alone and is incomplete. This sample yields approximately 760,000 clones, of which over 75% are seen a single time; more than 0.008% belongs to the top ten. Another study also made use of these data, one on human thymus T cells.

The sample taken for sequencing was thymocytes. Receptors were obtained from a girl in the first two years of life with a congenital heart defect.

The chain joins TRBV9 to TRBJ2-2; weak D call: TRBD2 (5 bases). CDR3 length equals 16 residues. CDR1 and CDR2 from the germline V gene are SGDLS and YYNGEE. V dropped 3 bases and J dropped 5 bases, with 17 bases sitting between them. This CDR3 is CASSGGKGWRTGELFF. The CDR3 DNA follows: TGTGCCAGCAGCGGAGGGAAGGGATGGCGGACCGGGGAGCTGTTTTTT.

The J gene is TRBJ1-1, the V gene TRBV5-1; possible D gene TRBD1, 5 bases. This CDR3 contains 15 residues. CDR1 is SGHRS, CDR2 YFSETQ, per germline. Trimming stripped 4 bases from V and 3 bases from J, with 16 bases between. This CDR3 is CASSPQSRVDTEAFF. The CDR3 DNA follows: TGCGCCAGCAGCCCCCAGAGCAGGGTCGACACTGAAGCTTTCTTT.

The V gene is TRBV13, the J gene TRBJ1-2; 10 positions agree with TRBD1. The V and J ends lost 5 bases and 4 bases, in that order; junction bases with no gene match: 1. This CDR3 spans 13 amino acids. Per germline, CDR1 PRHDT and CDR2 FYEKMQ (reference sequence). CDR3 nucleotides: TGTGCCAGCAGCCGACAGGGGGCCTATGGCTACACCTTC. Translated: CASSRQGAYGYTF.

This chain connects TRBV14 to TRBJ1-2; 7 bases match TRBD1. The germline CDR1 and CDR2 sequences are SGHDN and FVKESK. CDR3 length equals 22 residues. V shed 5 bases, J shed 2 bases, and the junction held 29 bases outside the gene matches. CDR3 loop: CASSEGPNRPWTGEFPNYGYTF. The CDR3 DNA is TGTGCCAGCAGCGAAGGGCCCAACCGACCCTGGACAGGCGAATTTCCGAACTATGGCTACACCTTC.

The rearrangement joins TRBV7-9 to TRBJ1-2; D is uncertain. Trimming took 5 bases from V and 13 from J, leaving 11 bases between them. This CDR3 region has 10 residues. CDR1 is SEHNR, CDR2 FQNEAQ, per germline (reference sequence). The CDR3 bases are TGTGCCAGCAGCGACACTTCCGCCACCTTC. Translation: CASSDTSATF. Drawing the rest from reference TRBV7-9 and TRBJ1-2, the complete variable domain is DTGVSQNPRHKITKRGQNVTFRCDPISEHNRLYWYRQTLGQGPEFLTYFQNEAQLEKSRLLSDRFSAERPKGSFSTLEIQRTEQGDSAMYLCASSDTSATFGSGTRLTVV.

This chain joins TRBV29-1 and TRBJ2-4, with 7 bases that match TRBD1. Trimming removed 6 bases from V and 6 bases from J; junction bases left unmatched: 14. The CDR3 covers 15 residues. CDR1 and CDR2 (germline): SQVTM, ANQGSEA. CDR3 sequence: CSVPGAYRGRNIQYF. The CDR3 region has the DNA TGCAGCGTCCCAGGGGCCTACAGGGGTCGAAACATTCAGTACTTC.

The rearrangement uses TRBV5-1 and TRBJ1-3, with a possible D match to TRBD1 (6 bases). V lost 4 bases to trimming and J lost 3 bases, with 20 bases between them. The germline V gene encodes CDR1 SGHRS and CDR2 YFSETQ. This CDR3 is built from 17 residues. This chain's CDR3 is CASSPGVRGLSGNTIYF. As DNA, the CDR3 is TGCGCCAGCAGCCCGGGTGTTAGGGGGTTGAGTGGAAACACCATATATTTT.

The genes are TRBV2 and TRBJ1-2, with D possibly being TRBD1 (6 bases). This CDR3 has 15 residues. The V end was cut by 5 bases, the J end by 2 bases, with 15 bases between. Germline V gene data show CDR1 as SNHLY and CDR2 as FYNNEI. The CDR3 reads CASSTKQGRNYGYTF. Written as DNA, the CDR3 is TGTGCCAGCAGTACTAAGCAGGGGAGAAACTATGGCTACACCTTC.

The chain is built from TRBV10-2 and TRBJ1-4, with D possibly being TRBD1 (6 bases). This CDR3 comprises 16 residues. V was trimmed by 2 bases and J by 8 bases, leaving 18 bases between them. The germline CDR1 and CDR2 sequences are WSHSY and SAAADI. CDR3 coding DNA: TGCGCCAGCAGTGAGGAACTTACAGGGCGATGGGAAAAACTGTTTTTT. Translating it yields CASSEELTGRWEKLFF.

This clone was found a few times. The chain joins TRBV5-1 to TRBJ2-7, with 7 bases aligning to TRBD1. The CDR3 is 17 residues long. With 6 bases clipped from V and 5 bases from J, the junction kept 20 bases outside the gene matches. Germline CDR1 and CDR2: SGHRS and YFSETQ. CDR3 amino acids: CASNPHARDRENDEQYF. In DNA, the CDR3 is TGCGCCAGCAACCCGCACGCTCGAGACAGGGAGAACGACGAGCAGTACTTC. The complete variable domain, with remaining parts taken from reference TRBV5-1 and TRBJ2-7, reads KAGVTQTPRYLIKTRGQQVTLSCSPISGHRSVSWYQQTPGQGLQFLFEYFSETQRNKGNFPGRFSGRQFSNSRSEMNVSTLELGDSALYLCASNPHARDRENDEQYFGPGTRLTVT.

The V and J genes are TRBV7-9 and TRBJ1-3; no clear D gene. The germline V gene has CDR1 SEHNR and CDR2 FQNEAQ (reference sequence). The V end lost 3 bases, the J end lost 5 bases, and 8 bases lay between the germline ends. The CDR3 runs to 13 residues. For the CDR3, the DNA is TGTGCCAGCAGCTTTGCCTGGCGAAACACCATATATTTT. This gives the protein CASSFAWRNTIYF.

This clone was found a few times. One end of the junction varies from germline; a read error may be responsible. J is TRBJ1-2 and V is TRBV27; no reliable D call. There are 15 residues in the CDR3. Germline CDR1 reads MNHEY; CDR2 reads SMNVEV (reference sequence). The DNA of the CDR3 is TGTGCCAGCGGTTTTGCCACACACCTTGACTATGGCTACACCTTC. It specifies CASGFATHLDYGYTF.

The gene calls are TRBV13 and TRBJ2-7, with TRBD1 as a possible D gene (5 bases). Between the trimmed V and J ends, which lost 4 bases and 5 bases, there was a span of 15 bases. CDR1 is PRHDT, CDR2 FYEKMQ, per germline (reference sequence). The CDR3 is 14 amino acids. The CDR3 is CASSSRMQGHEQYF. The CDR3 DNA sequence: TGTGCCAGCAGCTCCCGCATGCAGGGCCACGAGCAGTACTTC.

The V and J genes are TRBV7-2 and TRBJ1-5; 7 bases are shared with TRBD1. The CDR3 totals 17 residues. The J segment lost 6 bases and the V segment lost 4 bases, leaving 15 bases of the junction unmatched. CDR1 SGHTA and CDR2 FQGNSA come from the germline V gene. CDR3 DNA: TGTGCCAGCAGCTGGTGGGGTTGGCAGGGGGAGAGTCAGCCCCAGCATTTT. Translating it yields CASSWWGWQGESQPQHF.

The J gene is TRBJ2-3, the V gene TRBV6-4; the D gene is possibly TRBD2 (6 bases). This CDR3 has 14 residues. CDR1 is MRHNA and CDR2 is SNTAGT in the germline V gene. Trimming shortened V by 4 bases and J by 1 base, and 9 bases separated the two germline ends. In nucleotides, the CDR3 is TGTGCCAGCAGTGCTACGGGGGGCACAGATACGCAGTATTTT. Protein: CASSATGGTDTQYF.

The chain carries TRBV4-1 and TRBJ2-1, with 13 bases matching TRBD2. The V and J ends lost 0 bases and 3 bases, in that order; junction bases with no gene match: 8. This CDR3 spans 19 amino acids. Per germline, CDR1 MGHRA and CDR2 YSYEKL. CDR3 sequence (DNA): TGCGCCAGCAGCCAAGACCTAGGACTAGCGGGGGTTCACTACAATGAGCAGTTCTTC. It specifies CASSQDLGLAGVHYNEQFF.

This clone appeared a single time. The gene calls are TRBV27 and TRBJ1-5, with D possibly being TRBD1 (6 bases). CDR3 length equals 16 residues. Germline V lookup: CDR1 MNHEY, CDR2 SMNVEV (reference sequence). Trimming removed 5 bases from V and 7 bases from J, with 21 bases in between. CDR3 sequence reads: CASSKVWGGGHQPQHF. The CDR3 nucleotides read TGTGCCAGCAGTAAAGTATGGGGAGGGGGTCACCAGCCCCAGCATTTT.

J is TRBJ2-1 and V is TRBV7-9, with 8 bases matching TRBD1. The J segment lost 10 bases and the V segment lost 5 bases, leaving 7 bases of the junction unmatched. This CDR3 has 13 amino acids. Germline lookup yields CDR1 SEHNR and CDR2 FQNEAQ (reference sequence). As DNA, the CDR3 is TGTGCCAGCAGCATACCAGGGGGCGAAGAGCAGTTCTTC. It translates to CASSIPGGEEQFF.

The rearrangement links TRBV4-1 to TRBJ1-2, with D tentatively TRBD1 (5 bases). V lost 3 bases, J lost 6 bases, and 17 bases lay in between. Germline assignment: CDR1 MGHRA and CDR2 YSYEKL. There are 15 residues in the CDR3. The chain's CDR3 is CASSQITDNDNGYTF. The CDR3 DNA is TGCGCCAGCAGCCAGATAACGGACAACGATAATGGCTACACCTTC.

The chain links TRBV5-6 to TRBJ1-5; 9 nucleotides align to TRBD1. The CDR3 has 16 amino acids. CDR1 SGHDT and CDR2 YYEEEE come from the germline V gene. The V gene end was trimmed by 4 bases and the J gene end by 2 bases; junction bases not matched to a gene: 7. The CDR3 here is CASSAKDRGGNQPQHF. Here the CDR3 DNA reads TGTGCCAGCAGCGCGAAGGACAGGGGTGGCAATCAGCCCCAGCATTTT.

V and J are TRBV10-2 and TRBJ1-2; 9 nucleotides align to TRBD1. J lost 4 bases, V lost 4 bases, and 4 bases had no gene match. CDR3 length: 14 amino acids. CDR1 is WSHSY, CDR2 SAAADI, per germline. In DNA form, the CDR3 reads TGCGCCAGCAGTGGGACAGGGGTTGGCTATGGCTACACCTTC. This translates into CASSGTGVGYGYTF.

The DNA of the CDR3 is TGTGCCAGCAGTTTCTACCGTACAGGGCGCCCTAACTATGGCTACACCTTC. It yields the protein CASSFYRTGRPNYGYTF. This chain uses TRBV2 with TRBJ1-2, with D maybe TRBD1 (6 bases). Trimming removed 5 bases at V and 0 bases at J, with 19 bases between. The CDR3 covers 17 residues. Germline V lookup: CDR1 SNHLY, CDR2 FYNNEI. The entire variable domain, with the rest obtained from reference TRBV2 and TRBJ1-2, is as follows: EPEVTQTPSHQVTQMGQEVILRCVPISNHLYFYWYRQILGQKVEFLVSFYNNEISEKSEIFDDQFSVERPDGSNFTLKIRSTKLEDSAMYFCASSFYRTGRPNYGYTFGSGTRLTVV.

The chain combines TRBV25-1 with TRBJ2-7; tentative D call: TRBD2 (5 bases). CDR3 size: 13 residues. Trimming cost V 5 bases and J 0 bases, with 8 bases left between them. Germline V gene sequence: CDR1 MGHDK, CDR2 SYGVNS. The CDR3 loop is CASSRTGSYEQYF. The CDR3 DNA follows: TGTGCCAGCAGTCGGACTGGCTCCTACGAGCAGTACTTC.

The chain combines TRBV5-6 with TRBJ2-2; possible D gene TRBD2, 5 bases. The V and J ends lost 2 bases and 5 bases respectively, with 13 bases between them. The CDR3 spans 15 residues. CDR1 and CDR2 (germline): SGHDT, YYEEEE. The CDR3: CASSFEGNRTGELFF. CDR3 nucleotides: TGTGCCAGCAGCTTCGAGGGAAATAGGACCGGGGAGCTGTTTTTT.

This chain links TRBV18 with TRBJ1-3, with TRBD1 identical over 8 bases. V gave up 3 bases and J gave up 4 bases; unmatched junction bases: 20. The CDR3 loop spans 20 amino acids. The germline V gene has CDR1 KGHSH and CDR2 LQKENI. The DNA for the CDR3 is TGTGCCAGCTCACCTTATTCGTTTAAGGACAGGGTGACCCCCGGAAACACCATATATTTT. Its protein is CASSPYSFKDRVTPGNTIYF.

This chain connects TRBV4-3 to TRBJ1-2, with D tentatively TRBD1 (6 bases). Trimming left V 0 bases short and J 4 bases short, with 21 bases between. The CDR3 totals 18 residues. CDR1 and CDR2 (germline): LGHNA, YSLEER. DNA of the CDR3: TGCGCCAGCAGCCAAGATCTTGGGACACTCCATTACTTCTATGGCTACACCTTC. Its translation is CASSQDLGTLHYFYGYTF.

This sequence joins TRBV5-5 and TRBJ1-1; D possibly corresponds to TRBD1 (6 bases). CDR3 length: 13 residues. V was trimmed by 0 bases and J by 4 bases, leaving 7 bases between them. CDR1 is SGHKS and CDR2 is YYEKEE in the germline V gene (reference sequence). The CDR3 bases are TGTGCCAGCAGCTTGGGAGGGGGCACTGAAGCTTTCTTT. Translation gives CASSLGGGTEAFF.

The rearrangement uses TRBV5-6 and TRBJ1-2; D unresolved. Germline CDR1 and CDR2: SGHDT and YYEEEE. V lost 6 bases and J lost 4, with 19 bases in between. This CDR3 has 15 amino acids. The CDR3 loop reads CASKREGNPLYGYTF. CDR3 nucleotide sequence: TGTGCCAGCAAGAGGGAGGGTAACCCCCTCTATGGCTACACCTTC.

The V call is TRBV6-1, the J call TRBJ1-6; TRBD1 is a possible D gene (5 bases). The CDR3 has 12 amino acids. V lost 4 bases, J lost 10 bases, and 8 bases lay in between. In germline, CDR1 is MNHNS, CDR2 SASEGT. The CDR3 DNA reads as TGTGCCAGCAGTGTAAGGGGATCACCCCTCCACTTT. Its translation is CASSVRGSPLHF.

The rearrangement uses TRBV15 and TRBJ2-1; D perhaps matches TRBD2 (6 bases). The CDR3 totals 16 residues. Germline V lookup: CDR1 LNHNV, CDR2 YYDKDF (reference sequence). Trimming stripped 3 bases from V and 4 bases from J, with 16 bases between. CDR3 nucleotides: TGTGCCACCAGCAGGGGGGGTGCCCCTGGATACAATGAGCAGTTCTTC. As protein: CATSRGGAPGYNEQFF.

The chain links TRBV14 to TRBJ1-1; 8 nucleotides align to TRBD1. Germline values: CDR1 SGHDN, CDR2 FVKESK. The length of the CDR3 is 12 residues. Trimming cost V 3 bases and J 10 bases; bases outside gene matches: 4. DNA of the CDR3: TGTGCCAGCAGCCAGGGACAGGCCCCAGCTTTCTTT. This gives the protein CASSQGQAPAFF.

The V gene is TRBV5-6, the J gene TRBJ1-1; tentatively, D is TRBD1 (6 bases). Germline assignment: CDR1 SGHDT and CDR2 YYEEEE. This CDR3 region has 18 residues. V lost 0 bases and J 4 bases, leaving 22 bases between the germline ends. The CDR3 loop reads CASSLALNRVDQSTEAFF. The CDR3 nucleotides read TGTGCCAGCAGCTTGGCCCTTAACAGGGTAGACCAGAGCACTGAAGCTTTCTTT.